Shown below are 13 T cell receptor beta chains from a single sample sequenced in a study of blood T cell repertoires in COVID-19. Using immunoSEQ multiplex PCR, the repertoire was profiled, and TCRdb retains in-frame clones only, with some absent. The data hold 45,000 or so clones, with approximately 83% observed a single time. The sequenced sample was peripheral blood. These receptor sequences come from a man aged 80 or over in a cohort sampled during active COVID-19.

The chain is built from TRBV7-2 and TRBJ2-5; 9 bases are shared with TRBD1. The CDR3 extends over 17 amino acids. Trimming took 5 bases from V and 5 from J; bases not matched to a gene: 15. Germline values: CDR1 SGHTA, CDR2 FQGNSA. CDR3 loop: CASSKTGTGNDWETQYF. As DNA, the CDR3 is TGTGCCAGCAGCAAGACAGGGACAGGGAACGACTGGGAGACCCAGTACTTC.

The CDR3 region has the DNA TGCGCCAGCAGCCCCCCGGAGAAGGGGCGTGCAGATACGCAGTATTTT. Its protein product is CASSPPEKGRADTQYF. The chain links TRBV5-1 to TRBJ2-3, with a weak D call TRBD1 (5 bases). Deletions cut 4 bases from V and 4 bases from J, with 19 bases between. Germline CDR1 and CDR2: SGHRS and YFSETQ. The length of the CDR3 is 16 residues.

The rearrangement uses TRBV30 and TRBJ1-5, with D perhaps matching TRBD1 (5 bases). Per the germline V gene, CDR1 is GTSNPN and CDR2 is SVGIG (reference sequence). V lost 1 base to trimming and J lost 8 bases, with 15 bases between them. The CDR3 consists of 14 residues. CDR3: CAWSGRGGSKPQHF. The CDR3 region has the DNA TGTGCCTGGAGTGGACGGGGGGGAAGTAAGCCCCAGCATTTT. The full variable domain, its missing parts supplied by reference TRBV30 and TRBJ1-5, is SQTIHQWPATLVQPVGSPLSLECTVEGTSNPNLYWYRQAAGRGLQLLFYSVGIGQISSEVPQNLSASRPQDRQFILSSKKLLLSDSGFYLCAWSGRGGSKPQHFGDGTRLSIL.

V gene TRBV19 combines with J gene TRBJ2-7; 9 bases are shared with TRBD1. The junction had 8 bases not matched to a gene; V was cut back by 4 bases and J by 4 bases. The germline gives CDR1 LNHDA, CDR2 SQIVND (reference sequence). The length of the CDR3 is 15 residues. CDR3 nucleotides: TGTGCCAGTAGTACAAACAGGGGGCGCGGGTACGAGCAGTACTTC. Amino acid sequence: CASSTNRGRGYEQYF.

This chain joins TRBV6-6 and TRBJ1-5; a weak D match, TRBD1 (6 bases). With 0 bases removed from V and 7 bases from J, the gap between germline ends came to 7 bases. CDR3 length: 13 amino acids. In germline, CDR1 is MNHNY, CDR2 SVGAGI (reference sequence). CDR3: CASSYSDRQPQHF. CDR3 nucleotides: TGTGCCAGCAGTTACTCGGACAGACAGCCCCAGCATTTT.

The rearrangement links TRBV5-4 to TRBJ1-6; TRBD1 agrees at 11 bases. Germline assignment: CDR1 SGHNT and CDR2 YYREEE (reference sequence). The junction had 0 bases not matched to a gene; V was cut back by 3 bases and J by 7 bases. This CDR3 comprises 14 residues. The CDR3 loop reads CASSWDRGNSPLHF. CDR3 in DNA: TGTGCCAGCAGCTGGGACAGGGGGAATTCACCCCTCCACTTT.

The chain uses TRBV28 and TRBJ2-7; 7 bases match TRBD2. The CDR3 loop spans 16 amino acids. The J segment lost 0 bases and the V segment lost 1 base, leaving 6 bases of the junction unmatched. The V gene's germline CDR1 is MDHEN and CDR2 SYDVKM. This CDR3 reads CASSLSGTGGSYEQYF. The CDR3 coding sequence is TGTGCCAGCAGTTTATCGGGGACGGGAGGCTCCTACGAGCAGTACTTC.

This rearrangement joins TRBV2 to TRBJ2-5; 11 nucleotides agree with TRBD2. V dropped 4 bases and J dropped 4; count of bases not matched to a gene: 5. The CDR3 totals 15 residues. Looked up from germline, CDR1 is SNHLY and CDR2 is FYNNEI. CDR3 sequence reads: CASSAATSGAETQYF. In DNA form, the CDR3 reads TGTGCCAGCAGTGCGGCGACTAGCGGGGCAGAGACCCAGTACTTC.

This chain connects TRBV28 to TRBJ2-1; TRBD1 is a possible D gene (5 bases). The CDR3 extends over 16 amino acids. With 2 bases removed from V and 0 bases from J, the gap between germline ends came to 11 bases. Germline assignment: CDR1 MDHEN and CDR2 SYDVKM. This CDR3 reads CASSLGALSSYNEQFF. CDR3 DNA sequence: TGTGCCAGCAGTTTAGGGGCTCTGAGCTCCTACAATGAGCAGTTCTTC.

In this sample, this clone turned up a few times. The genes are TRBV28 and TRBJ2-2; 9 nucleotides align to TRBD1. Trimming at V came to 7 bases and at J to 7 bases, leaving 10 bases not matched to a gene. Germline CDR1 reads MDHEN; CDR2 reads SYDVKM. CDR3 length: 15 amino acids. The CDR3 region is CASTQGQGLRGELFF. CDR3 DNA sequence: TGTGCCAGCACCCAAGGACAGGGGTTACGCGGGGAGCTGTTTTTT.

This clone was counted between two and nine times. CDR3 sequence: CASSLTGTSYEQYF. The CDR3, as DNA: TGTGCCAGCAGTCTTACAGGGACATCCTACGAGCAGTACTTC. The genes are TRBV28 and TRBJ2-7; maybe TRBD1 (6 bases). The CDR3 spans 14 residues. Germline V gene sequence: CDR1 MDHEN, CDR2 SYDVKM. V gave up 5 bases and J gave up 1 base, with 12 bases separating them. Full variable domain (remainder filled in from reference TRBV28 and TRBJ2-7): DVKVTQSSRYLVKRTGEKVFLECVQDMDHENMFWYRQDPGLGLRLIYFSYDVKMKEKGDIPEGYSVSREKKERFSLILESASTNQTSMYLCASSLTGTSYEQYFGPGTRLTVT.

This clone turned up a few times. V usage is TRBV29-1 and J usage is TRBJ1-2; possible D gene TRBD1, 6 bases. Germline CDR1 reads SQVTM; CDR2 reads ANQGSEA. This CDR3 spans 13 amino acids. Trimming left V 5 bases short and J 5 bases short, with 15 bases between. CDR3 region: CSVLLGGFYGYTF. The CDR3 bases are TGCAGCGTTCTGTTAGGGGGTTTTTATGGCTACACCTTC.

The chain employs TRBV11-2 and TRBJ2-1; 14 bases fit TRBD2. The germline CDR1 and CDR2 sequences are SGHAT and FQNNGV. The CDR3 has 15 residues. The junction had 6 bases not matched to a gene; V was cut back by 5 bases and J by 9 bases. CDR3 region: CASSQTSGRAGEQFF. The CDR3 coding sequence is TGTGCCAGCAGCCAGACTAGCGGGAGGGCCGGTGAGCAGTTCTTC.